The present TCR beta chain was sequenced within a study of blood T cell repertoires in COVID-19. About the study: The study drew acute and convalescent COVID-19 samples from the United States, Italy and Spain. Sources were T cells, B-cell-depleted T cells, or PBMCs; the material itself was cDNA or gDNA.

The V gene's germline CDR1 is SGHNT and CDR2 YYREEE (reference sequence). The CDR3 is 15 residues long. Trimming took 4 bases from V and 3 from J, leaving 17 bases between them. Authors' analysis steps: Cell counts per sample came from amplifying reference gene primers. The repertoire was sequenced with immunoSEQ multiplex PCR; TCRdb's copy has only in-frame clones and lacks some. V and J calls and clone size are as listed in that table; D and trimming were resolved from the DNA. The sample lists approximately 300,000 clones, around 90% occurring once. A Seattle source enrolled patients during active infection and followed them longitudinally. In its sample, this clone was seen a few times.

The rearrangement uses TRBV5-4 and TRBJ2-7; D possibly corresponds to TRBD2 (5 bases). Source material: peripheral blood. This receptor was taken from a woman aged 40 to 50 with COVID-19, enrolled during active disease. The CDR3 region is CASSPEASRNYEQYF. For the CDR3, the DNA is TGTGCCAGCAGCCCGGAGGCTAGCAGGAACTACGAGCAGTACTTC.